The entry that follows covers one T cell receptor beta chain sequence. What it binds is unknown. Expressed TCRB transcripts were sequenced, since all the RNA that had been isolated was reverse transcribed. Profiled with immunoSEQ multiplex PCR; TCRdb holds only in-frame clones, not every one. The data contain about 410,000 clones, approximately 14% of them seen just once; the ten biggest clones take up roughly 0.035%. Using CD45RO/CCR7/CD25/CD127/CD95/CD27, CD4+ naive, central memory, regulatory and stem cell-like memory cells were sorted. This entry is derived from a study of beta chain features in type 1 diabetes. Study observations and caveats: There was a moderate but significant shortening of TCRB CDR3s in all four CD4+ subsets of Type 1 diabetes patients.

In germline, CDR1 is SQVTM, CDR2 ANQGSEA. This CDR3 comprises 14 residues. J lost 6 bases, V lost 7 bases, and 8 bases had no gene match. The specimen was naive CD4+ T cells from blood. The V call is TRBV29-1, the J call TRBJ2-1, with TRBD2 matching 11 bases. The sequence was collected from a man aged 25-45 years in good health. The CDR3 spells CSGRLAGSSNEQFF. As DNA, the CDR3 is TGCAGCGGTCGACTAGCGGGGAGCTCCAATGAGCAGTTCTTC.